The sequence of this T cell receptor beta chain was determined in a study of blood T cell repertoires in COVID-19. Using immunoSEQ multiplex PCR, the repertoire was profiled, and TCRdb retains in-frame clones only, with some absent. Of over 400,000 clones detected, approximately 91% appear once; the ten largest clones hold 7.5% to 9%. Germline lookup yields CDR1 SGDLS and CDR2 YYNGEE. The CDR3 contains 14 residues. V lost 0 bases to trimming and J lost 1 base, with 7 bases between them. A remark on this clone: Other DNA variants within this sample encode the same CDR3.

V gene TRBV9 combines with J gene TRBJ1-1, with D possibly being TRBD1 (5 bases). The clonotype originates from a woman aged 50 to 60 with COVID-19, enrolled during active disease. The sample consisted of peripheral blood. As DNA, the CDR3 is TGTGCCAGCAGCGTAGCTACAGGGAACACTGAAGCTTTCTTT. Its translation is CASSVATGNTEAFF. The full variable domain, with the rest looked up from reference TRBV9 and TRBJ1-1, is DSGVTQTPKHLITATGQRVTLRCSPRSGDLSVYWYQQSLDQGLQFLIQYYNGEERAKGNILERFSAQQFPDLHSELNLSSLELGDSALYFCASSVATGNTEAFFGQGTRLTVV.